This entry is about one T cell receptor beta chain. The antigen remains undetermined. This may be a read error: a much more frequent sequence differs by one nucleotide. V shed 3 bases and J shed 6 bases, with 14 bases lying between them. The CDR3 contains 14 residues. Germline lookup yields CDR1 KGHSH and CDR2 LQKENI. It was with previously described methods and listed TCR primers that bulk TCR libraries were made. In TCRdb, the PCR reads were re-called with MiXCR into one record per CDR3 protein. The sample includes approximately 54,000 distinct CDR3 sequences, about 23% of them seen just once. The record originates from a study of molecular identifiers for immune sequencing clone quantification. Study-wide findings and caveats: Over 99% of CMV-specific effector molecules, but under 1% of naive ones, were in clones above 20 copies.

The receptor was derived from a human donor in good health. Some libraries in this study had Jurkat cell RNA spiked in. What was sequenced was naive CD8+ T cells from blood, with Jurkat cell RNA spiked in. This sample's subset: FACS-sorted CD8+CD4-CCR7+CD45RA+ naive T cells. The V gene is TRBV18, the J gene TRBJ1-1; D perhaps matches TRBD1 (6 bases). The CDR3 region is CASSPGGLNAEAFF. The CDR3 nucleotides are TGTGCCAGCTCACCGGGGGGCTTAAACGCTGAAGCTTTCTTT.